This T cell receptor beta chain was identified during a study of T cells in Graves' hyperthyroidism and ophthalmopathy. RNA transcripts were the template for amplifying TCR beta CDR3 regions. When the TCR CDR3 underwent first-round RT-PCR, the HTBI primer set was used. In TCRdb, the multiplex PCR reads were re-called with MiXCR into one record per CDR3 protein. The data hold nearly 600,000 distinct CDR3 sequences, with approximately 15% observed a single time. Germline CDR1 and CDR2: GTSNPN and SVGIG (reference sequence). The V end was cut by 0 bases, the J end by 1 base, with 9 bases between. CDR3 length equals 14 residues. This clonotype occurred many times.

The source material was blood. The TCR sequence derives from a woman between 18 and 30 years old with Graves' ophthalmopathy. The chain is built from TRBV30 and TRBJ1-1; D is undetermined. CDR3 bases: TGTGCCTGGAGTGTCGGAATACAGAACACTGAAGCTTTCTTT. Its protein is CAWSVGIQNTEAFF.